Presented here are 8 T cell receptor beta chains from one specimen sequenced in a study of identical twins. A single record per CDR3 protein comes from TCRdb applying MiXCR to the 5' RACE reads. The profile shows about 500,000 distinct CDR3 sequences, roughly an eighth of them singletons. These data are also associated with another study on yellow fever vaccine responses in identical twins.

Sequencing was done on a sample of CD4+ T cells sorted from blood. These receptors came from a young woman in good health.

This clonotype was seen a handful of times. V gene TRBV7-2 combines with J gene TRBJ2-1; 10 bases align to TRBD2. The CDR3 contains 17 residues. Germline V gene data show CDR1 as SGHTA and CDR2 as FQGNSA. The junction had 4 bases not matched to a gene; V was cut back by 1 base and J by 1 base. CDR3 sequence (DNA): TGTGCCAGCAGCTTAGGCGGTAGCGGGGGGTCCTACAATGAGCAGTTCTTC. The encoded protein is CASSLGGSGGSYNEQFF.

The rearrangement uses TRBV9 and TRBJ2-1, with D maybe TRBD2 (6 bases). Looked up from germline, CDR1 is SGDLS and CDR2 is YYNGEE. V gave up 3 bases and J gave up 0 bases, with 25 bases separating them. CDR3 length: 20 residues. The chain's CDR3 is CASSAPLSGGVLSSYNEQFF. In DNA form, the CDR3 reads TGTGCCAGCAGCGCCCCCCTGTCGGGCGGGGTGCTGAGCTCCTACAATGAGCAGTTCTTC. Variable domain in full (rest from reference TRBV9 and TRBJ2-1): DSGVTQTPKHLITATGQRVTLRCSPRSGDLSVYWYQQSLDQGLQFLIQYYNGEERAKGNILERFSAQQFPDLHSELNLSSLELGDSALYFCASSAPLSGGVLSSYNEQFFGPGTRLTVL.

A few counts support this clonotype. CDR3: CASSRDWSSYEQYF. The CDR3 DNA reads as TGTGCCAGCAGCCGAGACTGGAGCTCCTACGAGCAGTACTTC. The V and J genes are TRBV28 and TRBJ2-7; D remains ambiguous. The CDR3 has 14 amino acids. Per the germline V gene, CDR1 is MDHEN and CDR2 is SYDVKM. Trimming left V 6 bases short and J 0 bases short, with 12 bases between. The complete variable domain, with remaining parts taken from reference TRBV28 and TRBJ2-7, reads DVKVTQSSRYLVKRTGEKVFLECVQDMDHENMFWYRQDPGLGLRLIYFSYDVKMKEKGDIPEGYSVSREKKERFSLILESASTNQTSMYLCASSRDWSSYEQYFGPGTRLTVT.

The table lists this clonotype with many counts. The CDR3 DNA reads as TGCGCCAGCAGCTTGGGATCAGCGGGGGGCCCAAATTACGAGCAGTACTTC. As protein: CASSLGSAGGPNYEQYF. J is TRBJ2-7 and V is TRBV5-1; TRBD2 aligns across 9 bases. The V gene end was trimmed by 0 bases and the J gene end by 4 bases; junction bases not matched to a gene: 11. Looked up from germline, CDR1 is SGHRS and CDR2 is YFSETQ. CDR3 size: 17 residues.

In this sample, this clonotype turned up a few times. J is TRBJ2-2 and V is TRBV6-1; 7 bases map to TRBD1. This CDR3 has 14 residues. V trimming: 6 bases; J trimming: 9 bases; junction bases outside the gene matches: 10. CDR1 is MNHNS and CDR2 is SASEGT in the germline V gene. The CDR3, as DNA: TGTGCCAGCAGAATCTCGGGACAGCTAAGGGAGCTGTTTTTT. It translates to CASRISGQLRELFF.

This clonotype showed up just a few times. The chain employs TRBV27 and TRBJ2-3; unclear D gene. The V and J ends lost 6 bases and 4 bases respectively, with 17 bases between them. The CDR3 has 15 amino acids. From germline, CDR1 is MNHEY and CDR2 SMNVEV (reference sequence). CDR3 amino acids: CASRTLGSSPDTQYF. The CDR3 DNA reads TGTGCCAGCAGAACATTGGGGTCCAGCCCAGATACGCAGTATTTT.

The V and J genes are TRBV11-1 and TRBJ2-1; 13 bases map to TRBD2. J gave up 7 bases and V 5 bases, and 14 bases lay outside the gene matches. The CDR3 is 18 residues long. Germline CDR1 and CDR2: SGHAT and FQDESV (reference sequence). CDR3 region: CASSKSPTGTSGKNEQFF. The CDR3 nucleotides are TGTGCCAGCAGCAAATCCCCGACCGGGACTAGCGGGAAAAATGAGCAGTTCTTC.

Only a few counts were recorded for this clonotype. CDR3 amino acids: CASSPSTWGGEQYF. The CDR3 DNA reads TGTGCCAGCAGTCCTTCTACTTGGGGCGGCGAGCAGTACTTC. V gene TRBV27 combines with J gene TRBJ2-7; the D gene is possibly TRBD1 (5 bases). The CDR3 extends over 14 amino acids. With 5 bases removed from V and 6 bases from J, the gap between germline ends came to 17 bases. Germline V CDR1 and CDR2: MNHEY, SMNVEV (reference sequence).